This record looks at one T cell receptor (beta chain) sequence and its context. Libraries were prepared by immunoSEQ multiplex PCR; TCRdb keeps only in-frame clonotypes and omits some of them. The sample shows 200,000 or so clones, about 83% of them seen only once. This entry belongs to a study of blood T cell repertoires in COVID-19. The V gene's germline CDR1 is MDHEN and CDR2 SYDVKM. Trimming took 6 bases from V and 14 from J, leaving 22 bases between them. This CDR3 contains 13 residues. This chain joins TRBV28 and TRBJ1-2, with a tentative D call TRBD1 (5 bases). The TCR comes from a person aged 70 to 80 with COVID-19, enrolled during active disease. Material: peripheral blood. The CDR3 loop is CASSSTGPRLGTF. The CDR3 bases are TGTGCCAGCAGCTCCACAGGACCGCGGTTAGGAACCTTC.